This is a list of T cell receptor beta chains from one sample in a study of control samples from healthy donors and cancer patients. The data were produced by immunoSEQ multiplex PCR, yet TCRdb's version contains in-frame clones alone and is incomplete. Counted here are tens of thousands of clones, roughly 85% occurring once; the ten biggest clones make up approximately 22%. The sequenced sample was PBMCs. These receptors all stem from a man in his 60s with head and neck cancer. Each CDR3 is given with its conserved first and last residue. Fields, in order: CDR3 DNA, CDR3 protein, clone size, V gene, J gene, D gene. A D gene is named only where the DNA matches it firmly. Some rows mark clone size as missing; the rest say once, few, many or name a class of expanded clone.

TGTGCCAGCACTCCAGGGGGCCGTGAAAAACTGTTTTTT	CASTPGGREKLFF	once	TRBV28	TRBJ1-4	TRBD1
TGCAGCGTTGCTCTCGGTGCCGGTAGCGGGGGAGGGACAGATACGCAGTATTTT	CSVALGAGSGGGTDTQYF	few	TRBV29-1	TRBJ2-3	TRBD2
TGTGCCAGCAGCCTCAGTGGGATCAGCGGACAAGAGACCCAGTACTTC	CASSLSGISGQETQYF	.	TRBV13	TRBJ2-5	.
TGTGCCAGCAGTGAAACTAGCGGGAGGGCCCTAGATACGCAGTATTTT	CASSETSGRALDTQYF	.	TRBV2	TRBJ2-3	TRBD2
TGTGCCAGCAGCCGAGGACGCTACCCCTCGACAGATACGCAGTATTTT	CASSRGRYPSTDTQYF	.	TRBV7-8	TRBJ2-3	.
TGTGCCAGCAGCTTAGGGGCAGGCCGCATGAACACTGAAGCTTTCTTT	CASSLGAGRMNTEAFF	.	TRBV7-9	TRBJ1-1	.
TGTGCCAGCAGCTTAGGTAGCGGGAGGGCATTAACAGATACGCAGTATTTT	CASSLGSGRALTDTQYF	.	TRBV7-6	TRBJ2-3	TRBD2
TGTGCCAGCAGCTCAGGGGGATACGGGGTTTGGGGCTATGGCTACACCTTC	CASSSGGYGVWGYGYTF	.	TRBV7-2	TRBJ1-2	TRBD1
TGTGCCAGCAGCAAACCCGGCAGTTCGGGGCCCCAGCATTTT	CASSKPGSSGPQHF	.	TRBV21-1	TRBJ1-5	.
TGCAGCGTTGATCAGCGGAGACGAACAGATACGCAGTATTTT	CSVDQRRRTDTQYF	.	TRBV29-1	TRBJ2-3	.